This T cell receptor (beta chain) was captured by sequencing in a study of cytomegalovirus exposure and HLA in healthy donors. CDR1 SGDLS and CDR2 YYNGEE come from the germline V gene. The CDR3 consists of 16 residues. V was clipped by 0 bases and J by 6 bases; unmatched bases: 2. The primer mix had 60 Vbeta and 13 Jbeta primers. Generated by immunoSEQ multiplex PCR, the TCRdb table keeps only in-frame clones and is missing some. Here the sample spans 80,000 to 100,000 clones, about three quarters being singletons. The V call is TRBV9, the J call TRBJ1-6; TRBD1 agrees at 11 bases. This receptor was taken from a man over 45 in good health and CMV-seropositive. The source material was PBMCs. CDR3 coding DNA: TGTGCCAGCAGCGTAGGGACAGGGGGCATTAATTCACCCCTCCACTTT. This sequence encodes CASSVGTGGINSPLHF.